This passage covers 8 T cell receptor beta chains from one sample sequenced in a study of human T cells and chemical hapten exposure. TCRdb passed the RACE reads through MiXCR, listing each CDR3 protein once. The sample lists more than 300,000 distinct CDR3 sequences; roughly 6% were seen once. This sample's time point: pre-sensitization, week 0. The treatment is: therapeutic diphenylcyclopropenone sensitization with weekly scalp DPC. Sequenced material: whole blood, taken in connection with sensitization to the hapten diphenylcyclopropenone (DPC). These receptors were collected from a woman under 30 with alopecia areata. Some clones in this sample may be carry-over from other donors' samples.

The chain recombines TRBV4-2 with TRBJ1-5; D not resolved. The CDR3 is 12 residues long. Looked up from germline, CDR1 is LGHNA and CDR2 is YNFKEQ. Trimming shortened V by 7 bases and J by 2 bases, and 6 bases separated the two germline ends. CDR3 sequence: CASNHGNQPQHF. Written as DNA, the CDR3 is TGTGCCAGCAATCATGGCAATCAGCCCCAGCATTTT.

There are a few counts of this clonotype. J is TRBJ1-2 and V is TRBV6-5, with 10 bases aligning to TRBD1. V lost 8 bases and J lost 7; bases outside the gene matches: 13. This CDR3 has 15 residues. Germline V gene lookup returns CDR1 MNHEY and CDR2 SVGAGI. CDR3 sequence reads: CASLSPGQGRGGYTF. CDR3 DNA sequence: TGTGCCAGCCTGTCTCCGGGACAGGGGCGTGGTGGCTACACCTTC.

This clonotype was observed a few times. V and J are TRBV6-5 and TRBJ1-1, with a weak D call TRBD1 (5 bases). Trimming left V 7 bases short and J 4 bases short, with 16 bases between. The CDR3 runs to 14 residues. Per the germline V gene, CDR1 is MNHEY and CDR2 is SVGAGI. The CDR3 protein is CASISRQGSTEAFF. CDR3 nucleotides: TGTGCCAGCATCTCGCGGCAGGGAAGCACTGAAGCTTTCTTT.

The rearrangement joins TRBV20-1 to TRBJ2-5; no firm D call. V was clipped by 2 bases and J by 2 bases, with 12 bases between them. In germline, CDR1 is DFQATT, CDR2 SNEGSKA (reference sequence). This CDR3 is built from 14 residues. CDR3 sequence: CSARFRSSQETQYF. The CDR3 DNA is TGCAGTGCTAGATTCCGGAGCAGTCAAGAGACCCAGTACTTC.

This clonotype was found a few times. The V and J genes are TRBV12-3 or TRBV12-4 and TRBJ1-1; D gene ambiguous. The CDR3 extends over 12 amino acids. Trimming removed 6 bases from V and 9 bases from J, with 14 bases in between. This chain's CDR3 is CASSPRGGQAFF. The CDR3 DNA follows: TGTGCCAGCAGCCCCCGGGGAGGGCAAGCTTTCTTT.

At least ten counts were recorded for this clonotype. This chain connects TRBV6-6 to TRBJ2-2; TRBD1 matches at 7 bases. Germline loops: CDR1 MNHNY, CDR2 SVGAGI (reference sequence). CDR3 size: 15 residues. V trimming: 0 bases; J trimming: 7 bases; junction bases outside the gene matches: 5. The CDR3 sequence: CASSYSQRGRGELFF. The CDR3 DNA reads TGTGCCAGCAGTTACTCGCAAAGGGGGCGCGGGGAGCTGTTTTTT.

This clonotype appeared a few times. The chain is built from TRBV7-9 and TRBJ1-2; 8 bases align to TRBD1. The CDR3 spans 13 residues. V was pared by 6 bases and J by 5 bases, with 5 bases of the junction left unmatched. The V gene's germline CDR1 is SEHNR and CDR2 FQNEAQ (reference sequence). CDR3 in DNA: TGTGCCAGCAGGGACACAGGGGGGTATGGCTACACCTTC. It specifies CASRDTGGYGYTF.

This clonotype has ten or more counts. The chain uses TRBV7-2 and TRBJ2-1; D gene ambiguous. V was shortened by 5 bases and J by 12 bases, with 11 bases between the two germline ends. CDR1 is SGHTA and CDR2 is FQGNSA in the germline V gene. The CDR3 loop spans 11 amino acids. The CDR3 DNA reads TGTGCCAGCAGCCCGCAAGAAGGGCAGTTCTTC. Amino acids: CASSPQEGQFF.